This T cell receptor (beta chain) was profiled in a study of patients and donors after allogeneic stem cell transplantation (dated by TCRdb to the early 2020s). Worth noting for this clonotype: Its antigen remains undetermined. No clone much larger than this one lies a single base away; base qualities are absent.

Counted from cysteine to phenylalanine, this CDR3 has 13 amino acids. The DNA shown is the 39-base CDR3, in frame from base 1. Sequences MGHRA (CDR1) and YSYEKL (CDR2) are obtained from the germline V gene. At the junction V is shortened by 4 bases and J by 6 bases, with 12 bases in between. The receptor library was made with RT-PCR. Sequencing instrument: NextSeq 550. TCRdb passed the public sequencing reads through fastp at Q25 and MiXCR, retaining productive beta sequences. Entries that share a CDR3 protein sequence are merged under the most common genes and DNA. Recorded for this sample are roughly 190,000 distinct CDR3 sequences; 35% to 50% of them occurred a single time. The top ten clonotypes cover less than 40% of the sample.

The chain employs TRBV4-1 and TRBJ1-1; TRBD1 is possibly the D segment (5 matching bases). The sequenced sample was blood, either unsorted or a sorted T cell fraction (not recorded which). This TCR derives from a human donor who was either an allogeneic HSCT recipient or a stem cell or donor lymphocyte infusion donor (not recorded which). It is not recorded whose cells these are; they may come from a transplant donor. The nucleotides read TGCGCCAGCAGCCTTACCGGGGGATCTGAAGCTTTCTTT. The translation is CASSLTGGSEAFF.